This TCR beta chain originates from a study of T cells in women clearing cervical HPV infection. Study-wide background: Case blood was drawn when the lesion was first found; control blood after infection became undetectable. HLA type could not be excluded as a confounder.

immunoSEQ multiplex PCR used an average of approximately 1,300 ng genomic DNA. The method was immunoSEQ multiplex PCR; TCRdb's version includes in-frame clones alone and lacks a portion of them. The sample is made up of approximately 32,000 clones, and the top ten hold approximately 7.2% of it. The CDR3 extends over 17 amino acids. Trimming shortened V by 0 bases and J by 0 bases, and 14 bases separated the two germline ends. Germline V gene lookup returns CDR1 DFQATT and CDR2 SNEGSKA (reference sequence). On this clone itself: The read finishes 3 residues shy of the CDR3 end, and the germline J gene is used to complete it.

The sequence came from a woman between 18 and 69 years old with a cervical HPV16 infection that either progressed to CIN3+ or cleared (not recorded which). Sequencing was carried out using blood buffy coat. The genes are TRBV20-1 and TRBJ2-2; D is uncertain. The part of the CDR3 DNA that was read is TGCAGTGCTAGAGATTCAGCGTCGTTCGCGAACACCGGGGAG. Residues: CSARDSASFANTGE. The CDR3 in full is CSARDSASFANTGELFF.